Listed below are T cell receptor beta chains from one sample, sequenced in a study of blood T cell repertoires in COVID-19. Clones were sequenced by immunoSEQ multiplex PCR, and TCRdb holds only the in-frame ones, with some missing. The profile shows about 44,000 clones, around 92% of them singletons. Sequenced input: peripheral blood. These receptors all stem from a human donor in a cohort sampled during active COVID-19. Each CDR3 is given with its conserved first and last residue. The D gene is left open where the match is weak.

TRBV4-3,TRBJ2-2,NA,CASSQEPAASGELFF
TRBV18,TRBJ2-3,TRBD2,CASSPTLGGKTLADTQYF
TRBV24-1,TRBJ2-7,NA,CATSDPTPGVNEQYF
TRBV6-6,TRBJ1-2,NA,CASSGQYYGYTF
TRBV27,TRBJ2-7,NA,CASSFNGAYEQYF
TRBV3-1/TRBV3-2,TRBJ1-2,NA,CASSQEQGNGYTF
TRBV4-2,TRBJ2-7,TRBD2,CASSQEAGRGRAREQYF
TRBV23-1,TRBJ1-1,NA,CASRPHRGTEAFF
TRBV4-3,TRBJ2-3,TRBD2,CASSQVTSGGARTQYF
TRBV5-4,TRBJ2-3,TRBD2,CASSSGGWGVGDTQYF
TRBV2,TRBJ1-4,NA,CASSVRGGNEKLFF
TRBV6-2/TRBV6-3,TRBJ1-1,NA,CASSYPPPGTEAFF
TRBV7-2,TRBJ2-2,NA,CASSLRSIPREAGELFF
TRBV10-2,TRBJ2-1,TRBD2,CASRAEHLAGGSSEQFF
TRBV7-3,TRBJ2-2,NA,CASSFTLRGKGELFF
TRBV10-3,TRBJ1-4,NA,CAISAQEGEKLFF
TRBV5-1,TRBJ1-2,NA,CASSLTTIYSGYTF
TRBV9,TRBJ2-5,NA,CASSVGVSRAAETQYF
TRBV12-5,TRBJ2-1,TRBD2,CASGLVLGSGAYEQFF
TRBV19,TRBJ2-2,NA,CASSIYSRVNTGELFF
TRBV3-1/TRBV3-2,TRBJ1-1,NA,CASSQAKGGGYTEAFF
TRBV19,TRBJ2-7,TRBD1,CASSLTGQGTYEQYF
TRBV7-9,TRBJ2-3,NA,CASSLAEGADTQYF
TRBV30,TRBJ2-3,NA,CAWTLGGTDTQYF
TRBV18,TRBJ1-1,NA,CASSPRGNPPGAATEAFF
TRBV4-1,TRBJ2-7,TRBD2,CASSQDPRTSYFYEQYF
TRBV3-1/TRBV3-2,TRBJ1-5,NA,CASSEYSNQPQHF
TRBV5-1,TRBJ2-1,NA,CASSLGDPSYNEQFF
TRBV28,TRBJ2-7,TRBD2,CASSLEGRVAEQYF
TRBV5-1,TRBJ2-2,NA,CASSLAPGDTGELFF
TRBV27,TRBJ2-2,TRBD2,CASSLRGEAGELFF
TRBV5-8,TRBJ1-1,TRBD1,CASRPPGQGTEAFF
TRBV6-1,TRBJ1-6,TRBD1,CASSEQGVVVQSPLHF
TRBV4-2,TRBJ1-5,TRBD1,CASSPTGDNQPQHF
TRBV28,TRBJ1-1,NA,CASSLARGNTEAFF
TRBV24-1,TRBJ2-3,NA,CATSSGQVSTDTQYF
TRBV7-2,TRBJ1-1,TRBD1,CASSLARGFAFF
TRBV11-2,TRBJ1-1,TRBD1,CASSVQGANTEAFF
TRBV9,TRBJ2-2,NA,CASSANVEGELFF
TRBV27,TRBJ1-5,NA,CASSLVGGFNQPQHF
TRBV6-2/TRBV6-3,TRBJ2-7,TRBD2,CASSWQSGGNSEQYF
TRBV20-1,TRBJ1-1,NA,CSAYGGVEAFF
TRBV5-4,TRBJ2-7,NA,CASSLERVHSYEQYF
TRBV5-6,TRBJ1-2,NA,CASSLVIQTNYGYTF
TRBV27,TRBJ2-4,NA,CASSFRVGQGGIQYF